The 24 T cell receptor beta chains given below trace back to one sample, sequenced in a study of blood T cell repertoires in COVID-19. This table comes from immunoSEQ multiplex PCR, and its TCRdb copy is limited to in-frame clones, with some not included. Of about 180,000 clones listed, approximately 87% are singletons. The specimen was peripheral blood. The receptors come from a man aged 35-49 years with active or convalescent COVID-19.

The rearrangement uses TRBV5-5 and TRBJ1-4; D gene unclear. CDR3 length equals 14 residues. Germline CDR1 is SGHKS and CDR2 is YYEKEE (reference sequence). V lost 4 bases to trimming and J lost 2 bases, with 9 bases between them. The CDR3 DNA sequence: TGTGCCAGCAGCCCGTTGGAGACTAATGAAAAACTGTTTTTT. Encoded protein: CASSPLETNEKLFF.

The CDR3 nucleotides read TGTGCCAGCAGCCGGGCAGCTCACTACGAGCAGTACTTC. Its protein is CASSRAAHYEQYF. The rearrangement links TRBV3-1 (or the pseudogene TRBV3-2) to TRBJ2-7; D is ambiguous. V lost 4 bases, J lost 3 bases, and 10 bases lay in between. CDR3 size: 13 residues. Germline CDR1 is LGHDT and CDR2 is YNNKEL (reference sequence).

This clone was picked up one time. The V gene is TRBV11-2, the J gene TRBJ2-3; 9 bases agree with TRBD2. V lost 1 base to trimming and J lost 4 bases; unmatched junction nucleotides: 6. CDR1 SGHAT and CDR2 FQNNGV come from the germline V gene. CDR3 length: 16 residues. The CDR3 DNA reads TGTGCCAGCAGCTTAGCGATGGGACTAGCCGCAGATACGCAGTATTTT. Its protein is CASSLAMGLAADTQYF.

This clone occurred once. This rearrangement joins TRBV12-3 or TRBV12-4 to TRBJ1-4, with D possibly being TRBD1 (6 bases). This CDR3 has 13 amino acids. V shed 4 bases and J shed 5 bases, with 8 bases lying between them. The CDR3 nucleotides are TGTGCCAGCAGTTGGACAGCGAATGAAAAACTGTTTTTT. This translates into CASSWTANEKLFF.

The chain uses TRBV7-2 and TRBJ1-5, with D unresolved. Germline V gene lookup returns CDR1 SGHTA and CDR2 FQGNSA. CDR3 length: 13 residues. The V and J ends lost 5 bases and 4 bases respectively, with 9 bases between them. DNA for the CDR3: TGTGCCAGCAGCCCGCGAGGTAATCAGCCCCAGCATTTT. This encodes CASSPRGNQPQHF.

The chain has TRBV14 and TRBJ1-1; D gene unclear. CDR3 length equals 16 residues. Trimming shortened V by 0 bases and J by 3 bases, and 14 bases separated the two germline ends. The germline CDR1 and CDR2 sequences are SGHDN and FVKESK. CDR3 protein: CASSQDVYGADTEAFF. Written as DNA, the CDR3 is TGTGCCAGCAGCCAAGATGTGTACGGAGCGGACACTGAAGCTTTCTTT.

The chain carries TRBV4-1 and TRBJ2-7; D is unresolved. CDR3 length equals 14 residues. Trimming took off 2 bases at V and 1 base at J, with 9 bases between the two ends. Germline V lookup: CDR1 MGHRA, CDR2 YSYEKL. In DNA form, the CDR3 reads TGCGCCAGCAGCCAAATTTTTCGGTCCTACGAGCAGTACTTC. The encoded protein is CASSQIFRSYEQYF.

The V and J genes are TRBV30 and TRBJ1-1, with D tentatively TRBD1 (6 bases). The CDR3 consists of 16 residues. V dropped 0 bases and J dropped 6 bases, with 20 bases sitting between them. Germline values: CDR1 GTSNPN, CDR2 SVGIG (reference sequence). CDR3: CAWSVRVGAGGAEAFF. CDR3 DNA: TGTGCCTGGAGTGTAAGGGTTGGGGCTGGGGGCGCTGAAGCTTTCTTT.

The chain recombines TRBV2 with TRBJ2-3; D perhaps matches TRBD1 (6 bases). The V gene lost 6 bases and the J gene lost 4 bases, with 20 bases spanning the gap. Germline V CDR1 and CDR2: SNHLY, FYNNEI. The CDR3 covers 16 residues. Here the CDR3 reads CASSGQTTVVSDTQYF. The CDR3, as DNA: TGTGCCAGCAGCGGACAGACGACCGTCGTTTCAGATACGCAGTATTTT.

This rearrangement joins TRBV9 to TRBJ2-7, with D unclear. This CDR3 is 12 amino acids long. CDR1 and CDR2 (germline): SGDLS, YYNGEE. V was trimmed by 0 bases and J by 3 bases, leaving 4 bases between them. The CDR3 spells CASSVANYEQYF. In DNA form, the CDR3 reads TGTGCCAGCAGCGTAGCTAACTACGAGCAGTACTTC.

This chain connects TRBV30 to TRBJ2-7; D is uncertain. V was clipped by 0 bases and J by 2 bases, with 8 bases between them. The CDR3 runs to 13 residues. Germline V lookup: CDR1 GTSNPN, CDR2 SVGIG (reference sequence). This chain's CDR3 is CAWSVEYPYEQYF. The CDR3 DNA reads TGTGCCTGGAGTGTAGAGTACCCCTACGAGCAGTACTTC. The full variable domain, in which reference TRBV30 and TRBJ2-7 provide the parts outside the CDR3, is SQTIHQWPATLVQPVGSPLSLECTVEGTSNPNLYWYRQAAGRGLQLLFYSVGIGQISSEVPQNLSASRPQDRQFILSSKKLLLSDSGFYLCAWSVEYPYEQYFGPGTRLTVT.

This sequence joins TRBV5-4 and TRBJ2-5; 8 positions agree with TRBD1. Looked up from germline, CDR1 is SGHNT and CDR2 is YYREEE (reference sequence). V lost 4 bases to trimming and J lost 5 bases; unmatched junction nucleotides: 4. This CDR3 has 13 residues. CDR3 residues: CASSLDRAETQYF. CDR3 coding DNA: TGTGCCAGCAGCCTGGACAGGGCGGAGACCCAGTACTTC.

This chain joins TRBV5-1 and TRBJ1-4; D gene uncertain. CDR1 and CDR2 from the germline V gene are SGHRS and YFSETQ. This CDR3 spans 11 amino acids. Trimming took off 2 bases at V and 11 bases at J, with 7 bases between the two ends. As DNA, the CDR3 is TGCGCCAGCAGCTTCCGGGGTAAACTGTTTTTT. This translates into CASSFRGKLFF.

The V and J genes are TRBV13 and TRBJ1-3; D gene uncertain. Germline loops: CDR1 PRHDT, CDR2 FYEKMQ (reference sequence). The CDR3 length is 15 residues. V lost 11 bases and J 3 bases, leaving 20 bases between the germline ends. Written as DNA, the CDR3 is TGTGCCTCCACGAGAAGAGGGTCGGGTGGAAACACCATATATTTT. Protein sequence: CASTRRGSGGNTIYF.

The genes are TRBV5-1 and TRBJ2-6; 11 nucleotides agree with TRBD1. The junction had 3 bases not matched to a gene; V was cut back by 1 base and J by 0 bases. The CDR3 spans 18 residues. The germline gives CDR1 SGHRS, CDR2 YFSETQ. The CDR3 sequence: CASSLRGTGGSGANVLTF. The CDR3 bases are TGCGCCAGCAGCTTGAGAGGGACAGGGGGCTCTGGGGCCAACGTCCTGACTTTC.

The chain combines TRBV7-2 with TRBJ1-2, with TRBD1 as a possible D gene (5 bases). Trimming took 4 bases from V and 3 from J, leaving 15 bases between them. Germline V lookup: CDR1 SGHTA, CDR2 FQGNSA. The CDR3 extends over 15 amino acids. The CDR3 bases are TGTGCCAGCAGCTCGTCAGGGATCGGTTACTATGGCTACACCTTC. This gives the protein CASSSSGIGYYGYTF.

This sequence joins TRBV20-1 and TRBJ1-1; no definite D call. V lost 3 bases and J lost 5, with 10 bases in between. The CDR3 has 12 residues. Germline V lookup: CDR1 DFQATT, CDR2 SNEGSKA (reference sequence). The CDR3, as DNA: TGCAGTGCTAGTAAGTCGGGGACTGAAGCTTTCTTT. Amino acids: CSASKSGTEAFF.

The CDR3, as DNA: TGTGCCAGCAGCTTAGGATCCAGGGTAACGAACCAAGAGACCCAGTACTTC. The encoded protein is CASSLGSRVTNQETQYF. The chain combines TRBV11-2 with TRBJ2-5; weak D call: TRBD1 (5 bases). The CDR3 sequence is 17 residues long. Deletions cut 1 base from V and 0 bases from J, with 15 bases between. CDR1 is SGHAT, CDR2 FQNNGV, per germline.

The J gene is TRBJ2-7, the V gene TRBV6-5, with D perhaps matching TRBD2 (5 bases). Per germline, CDR1 MNHEY and CDR2 SVGAGI. Trimming stripped 0 bases from V and 5 bases from J, with 11 bases between. There are 14 residues in the CDR3. This CDR3 is CASSYSGAGDEQYF. The CDR3 DNA is TGTGCCAGCAGTTACTCCGGCGCCGGGGACGAGCAGTACTTC.

This clone was observed a few times. The chain has TRBV5-4 and TRBJ1-2; D may be TRBD1 (5 bases). This CDR3 contains 15 residues. Trimming took off 5 bases at V and 2 bases at J, with 16 bases between the two ends. The germline V gene has CDR1 SGHNT and CDR2 YYREEE (reference sequence). The CDR3 nucleotides are TGTGCCAGCAGACCCCAGGGATTCTTGAACTATGGCTACACCTTC. It yields the protein CASRPQGFLNYGYTF.

As concerns this clone: The same CDR3 is also encoded by other DNA sequences in this sample. The chain recombines TRBV29-1 with TRBJ2-7; perhaps TRBD2 as D (6 bases). The CDR3 is 11 residues long. Trimming took 5 bases from V and 7 from J, leaving 12 bases between them. Per germline, CDR1 SQVTM and CDR2 ANQGSEA. The CDR3 DNA reads TGCAGCGTTTCCAGCGCGGGGGAGCAGTACTTC. Protein product: CSVSSAGEQYF.

The chain uses TRBV7-3 and TRBJ2-3; D remains ambiguous. CDR1 is SGHTA and CDR2 is FQGTGA in the germline V gene. V lost 5 bases and J lost 3, with 18 bases in between. The CDR3 consists of 16 residues. CDR3 loop: CASSPNPGLSTDTQYF. Here the CDR3 DNA reads TGTGCCAGCAGCCCTAACCCCGGTCTTTCGACAGATACGCAGTATTTT. Drawing the rest from reference TRBV7-3 and TRBJ2-3, the complete variable domain is GAGVSQTPSNKVTEKGKYVELRCDPISGHTALYWYRQSLGQGPEFLIYFQGTGAADDSGLPNDRFFAVRPEGSVSTLKIQRTERGDSAVYLCASSPNPGLSTDTQYFGPGTRLTVL.

J is TRBJ1-4 and V is TRBV10-3, with 7 bases matching TRBD1. V shed 3 bases and J 3 bases; nucleotides not matched to a gene: 1. The CDR3 length is 14 residues. From germline, CDR1 is ENHRY and CDR2 SYGVKD. CDR3 protein: CAISDGQANEKLFF. In DNA, the CDR3 is TGTGCCATCAGTGATGGACAGGCTAATGAAAAACTGTTTTTT.

This clone has a handful of counts. The CDR3 reads CASSGGQGGYGYTF. Here the CDR3 DNA reads TGTGCCAGCAGTGGGGGACAGGGAGGCTATGGCTACACCTTC. This chain joins TRBV2 and TRBJ1-2, with 9 bases that match TRBD1. Germline-derived CDR1 and CDR2 are SNHLY and FYNNEI. The CDR3 sequence is 14 residues long. V gave up 4 bases and J gave up 4 bases; unmatched junction bases: 4.